This T cell receptor beta chain was sequenced for a study of regulatory T cells in long-lasting Graves disease. Study-wide results and caveats: Persistent-disease Graves' patients showed less TCR diversity than new cases.

Documented time point: newly diagnosed GD, antithyroid drugs for less than 3 months. Isolated PBMC RNA provided the starting material for the TCR library. This clonotype came up a few times. What it binds is unknown. Investigators prepared the TCR beta libraries by applying iRepertoire HTBI primers and Arm-PCR of CDR3 regions. Each CDR3 protein gets one entry after TCRdb re-called the multiplex PCR reads with MiXCR. The table records 400,000 to 500,000 distinct CDR3 sequences, roughly 15% of them present only once. This same sample was also part of a study on T cells in Graves' hyperthyroidism and ophthalmopathy. That paper notes: Any patient presenting with uncontrolled infection, other autoimmune disease, pregnancy or lactation was left out. Ophthalmopathy stood apart from stable hyperthyroidism in a 13 V-J model.

The input for sequencing was peripheral blood mononuclear cells (PBMCs), taken at new diagnosis, from a patient treated with antithyroid drugs. The sequence came from a woman aged 50 to 65 with Graves disease.

In DNA, the CDR3 is TGCGCCAGCAGCTTGGACCGAACTCCGAACACCGGGGAGCTGTTTTTT. It translates to CASSLDRTPNTGELFF. The chain recombines TRBV5-1 with TRBJ2-2; D is unresolved. V was trimmed by 0 bases and J by 0 bases, leaving 9 bases between them. CDR1 and CDR2 from the germline V gene are SGHRS and YFSETQ. The CDR3 is made up of 16 amino acids.